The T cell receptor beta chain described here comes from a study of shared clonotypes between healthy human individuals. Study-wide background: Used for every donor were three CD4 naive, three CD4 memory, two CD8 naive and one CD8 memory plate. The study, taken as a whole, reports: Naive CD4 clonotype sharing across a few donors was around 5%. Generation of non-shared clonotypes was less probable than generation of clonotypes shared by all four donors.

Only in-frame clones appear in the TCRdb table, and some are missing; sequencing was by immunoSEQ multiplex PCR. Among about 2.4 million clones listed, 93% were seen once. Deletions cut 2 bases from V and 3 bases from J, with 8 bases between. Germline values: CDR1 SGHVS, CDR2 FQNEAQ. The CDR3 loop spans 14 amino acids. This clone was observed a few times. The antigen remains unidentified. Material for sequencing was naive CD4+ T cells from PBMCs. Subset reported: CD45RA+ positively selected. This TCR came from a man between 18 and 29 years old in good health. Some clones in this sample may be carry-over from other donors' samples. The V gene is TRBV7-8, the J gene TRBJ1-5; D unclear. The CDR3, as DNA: TGTGCCAGCAGCTTAACACAGACCAATCAGCCCCAGCATTTT. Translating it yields CASSLTQTNQPQHF.